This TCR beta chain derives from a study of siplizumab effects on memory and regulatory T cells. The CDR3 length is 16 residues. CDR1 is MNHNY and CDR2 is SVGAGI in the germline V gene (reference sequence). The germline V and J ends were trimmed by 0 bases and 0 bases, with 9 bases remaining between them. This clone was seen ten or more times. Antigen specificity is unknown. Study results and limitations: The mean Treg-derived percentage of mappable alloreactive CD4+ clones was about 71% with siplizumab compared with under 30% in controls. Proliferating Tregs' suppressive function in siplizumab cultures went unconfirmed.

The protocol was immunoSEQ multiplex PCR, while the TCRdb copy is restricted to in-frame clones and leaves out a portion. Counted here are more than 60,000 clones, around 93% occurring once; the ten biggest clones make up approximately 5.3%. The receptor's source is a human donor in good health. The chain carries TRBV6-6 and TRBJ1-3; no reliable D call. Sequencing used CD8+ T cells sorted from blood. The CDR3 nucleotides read TGTGCCAGCAGTTACTCGGAGGTACTCTCTGGAAACACCATATATTTT. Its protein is CASSYSEVLSGNTIYF.